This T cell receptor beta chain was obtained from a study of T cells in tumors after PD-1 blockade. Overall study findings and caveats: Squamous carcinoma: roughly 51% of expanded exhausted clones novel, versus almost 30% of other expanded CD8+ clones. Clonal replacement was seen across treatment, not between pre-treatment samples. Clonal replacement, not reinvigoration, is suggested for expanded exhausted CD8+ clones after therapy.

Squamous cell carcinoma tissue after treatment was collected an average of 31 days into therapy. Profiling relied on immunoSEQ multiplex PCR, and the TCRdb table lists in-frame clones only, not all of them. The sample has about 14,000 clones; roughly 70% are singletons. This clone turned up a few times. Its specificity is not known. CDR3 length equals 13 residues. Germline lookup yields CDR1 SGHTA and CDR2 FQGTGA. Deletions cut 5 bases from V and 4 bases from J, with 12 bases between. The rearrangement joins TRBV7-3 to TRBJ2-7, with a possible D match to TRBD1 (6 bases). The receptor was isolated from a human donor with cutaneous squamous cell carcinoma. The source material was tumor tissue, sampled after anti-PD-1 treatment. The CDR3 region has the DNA TGTGCCAGCAGCCAAGGACAGAGTTACGAGCAGTACTTC. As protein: CASSQGQSYEQYF.